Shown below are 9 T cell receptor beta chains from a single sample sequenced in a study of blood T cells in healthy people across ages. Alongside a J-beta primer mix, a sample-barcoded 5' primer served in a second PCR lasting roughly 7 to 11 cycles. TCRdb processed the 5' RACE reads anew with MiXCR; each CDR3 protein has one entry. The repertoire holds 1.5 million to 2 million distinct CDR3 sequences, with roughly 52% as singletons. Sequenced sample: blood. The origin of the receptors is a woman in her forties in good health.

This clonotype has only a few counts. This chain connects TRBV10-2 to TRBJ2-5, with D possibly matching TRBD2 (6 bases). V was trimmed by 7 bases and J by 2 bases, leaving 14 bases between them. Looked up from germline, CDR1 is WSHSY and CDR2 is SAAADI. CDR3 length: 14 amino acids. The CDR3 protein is CASKVGGFQETQYF. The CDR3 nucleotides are TGCGCCAGCAAAGTTGGGGGGTTTCAAGAGACCCAGTACTTC.

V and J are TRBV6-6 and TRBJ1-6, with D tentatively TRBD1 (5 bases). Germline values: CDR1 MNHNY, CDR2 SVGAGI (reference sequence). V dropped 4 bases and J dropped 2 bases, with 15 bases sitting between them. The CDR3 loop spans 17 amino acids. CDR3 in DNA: TGTGCCAGCAGTTCCGGGATAGGGGTTACCTATAATTCACCCCTCCACTTT. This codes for CASSSGIGVTYNSPLHF.

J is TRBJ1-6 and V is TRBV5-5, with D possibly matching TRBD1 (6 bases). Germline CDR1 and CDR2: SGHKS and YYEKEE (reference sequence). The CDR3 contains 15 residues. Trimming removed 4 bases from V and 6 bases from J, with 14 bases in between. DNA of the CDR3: TGTGCCAGCAGCCCGGCGGGGGGCCTTAATTCACCCCTCCACTTT. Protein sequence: CASSPAGGLNSPLHF.

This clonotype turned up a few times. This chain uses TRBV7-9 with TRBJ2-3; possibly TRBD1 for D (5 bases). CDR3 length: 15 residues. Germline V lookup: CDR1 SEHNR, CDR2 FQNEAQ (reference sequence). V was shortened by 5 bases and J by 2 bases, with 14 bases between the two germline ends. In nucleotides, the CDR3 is TGTGCCAGCAGCCCCCCAAGGGGCTTCACAGATACGCAGTATTTT. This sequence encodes CASSPPRGFTDTQYF.

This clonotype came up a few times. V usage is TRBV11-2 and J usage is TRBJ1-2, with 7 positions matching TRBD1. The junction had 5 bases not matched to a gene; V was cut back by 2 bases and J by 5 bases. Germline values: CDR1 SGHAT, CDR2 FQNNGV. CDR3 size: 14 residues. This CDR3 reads CASSLHSGGYGYTF. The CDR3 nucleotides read TGTGCCAGCAGCTTACATTCAGGGGGGTATGGCTACACCTTC.

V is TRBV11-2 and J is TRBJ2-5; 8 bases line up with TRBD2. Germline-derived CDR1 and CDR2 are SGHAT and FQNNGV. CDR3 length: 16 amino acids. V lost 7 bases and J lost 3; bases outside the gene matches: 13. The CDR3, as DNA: TGTGCCAGCAAGCTCGGCCGTGGCGGGGGGAAAGAGACCCAGTACTTC. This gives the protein CASKLGRGGGKETQYF. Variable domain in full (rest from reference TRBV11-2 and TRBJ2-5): EAGVAQSPRYKIIEKRQSVAFWCNPISGHATLYWYQQILGQGPKLLIQFQNNGVVDDSQLPKDRFSAERLKGVDSTLKIQPAKLEDSAVYLCASKLGRGGGKETQYFGPGTRLLVL.

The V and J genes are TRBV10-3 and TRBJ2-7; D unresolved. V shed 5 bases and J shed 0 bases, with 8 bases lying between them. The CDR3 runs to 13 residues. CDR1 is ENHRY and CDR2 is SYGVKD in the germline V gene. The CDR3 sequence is CAISSESSYEQYF. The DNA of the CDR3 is TGTGCCATCAGTTCAGAAAGCTCCTACGAGCAGTACTTC.

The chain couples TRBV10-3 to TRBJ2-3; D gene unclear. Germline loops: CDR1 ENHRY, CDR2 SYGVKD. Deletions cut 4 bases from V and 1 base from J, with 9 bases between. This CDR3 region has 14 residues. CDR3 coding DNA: TGTGCCATCAGTGTGGTACCAGGCACAGATACGCAGTATTTT. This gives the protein CAISVVPGTDTQYF.

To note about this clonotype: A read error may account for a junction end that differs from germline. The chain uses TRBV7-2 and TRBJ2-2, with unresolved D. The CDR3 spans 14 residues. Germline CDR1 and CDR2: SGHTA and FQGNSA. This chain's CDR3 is CASGLSSSNGELFF. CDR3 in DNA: TGTGCCAGCGGCTTAAGTAGCAGTAACGGGGAGCTGTTTTTT. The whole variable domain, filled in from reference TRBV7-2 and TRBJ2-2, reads GAGVSQSPSNKVTEKGKDVELRCDPISGHTALYWYRQSLGQGLEFLIYFQGNSAPDKSGLPSDRFSAERTGGSVSTLTIQRTQQEDSAVYLCASGLSSSNGELFFGEGSRLTVL.